This entry lists 30 T cell receptor beta chains sequenced from one sample in a study of T cells in Graves' hyperthyroidism and ophthalmopathy. The CDR3 regions of TCR beta were amplified from RNA transcripts. The HTBI primer set was used in a first-round RT-PCR of the TCR CDR3. A single record per CDR3 protein comes from TCRdb applying MiXCR to the multiplex PCR reads. The table lists 250,000 to 300,000 distinct CDR3 sequences, about a sixth of them singletons. Sequenced: blood. These receptor sequences come from a woman aged 55-75 years with Graves' ophthalmopathy.

This clonotype showed up just a few times. V is TRBV7-9 and J is TRBJ1-2; 10 nucleotides agree with TRBD1. The germline V gene encodes CDR1 SEHNR and CDR2 FQNEAQ (reference sequence). The ends lost 1 base at V and 10 bases at J; junction bases unmatched: 9. This CDR3 spans 15 amino acids. CDR3: CASSLDFGQGDVYTF. The CDR3 nucleotides read TGTGCCAGCAGCTTAGATTTCGGACAGGGGGATGTCTACACCTTC.

This clonotype was observed at least ten times. The chain carries TRBV11-2 and TRBJ1-1; no definite D call. The germline V gene has CDR1 SGHAT and CDR2 FQNNGV. Trimming stripped 4 bases from V and 7 bases from J, with 16 bases between. The CDR3 contains 14 residues. This CDR3 is CASSSYRGGIEAFF. For the CDR3, the DNA is TGTGCCAGCAGCTCTTACCGAGGAGGGATTGAAGCTTTCTTT.

The rearrangement links TRBV19 to TRBJ2-5; 7 bases fit TRBD1. The CDR3 consists of 14 residues. The V gene end was trimmed by 10 bases and the J gene end by 5 bases; junction bases not matched to a gene: 13. Germline assignment: CDR1 LNHDA and CDR2 SQIVND (reference sequence). As DNA, the CDR3 is TGTGCCACTTCCAGGCGAGGGGGCGCGGAGACCCAGTACTTC. As protein: CATSRRGGAETQYF.

The chain combines TRBV9 with TRBJ2-5; 9 bases fit TRBD2. V trimming: 0 bases; J trimming: 0 bases; junction bases outside the gene matches: 0. The CDR3 totals 15 residues. The germline V gene encodes CDR1 SGDLS and CDR2 YYNGEE. As DNA, the CDR3 is TGTGCCAGCAGCGTAGCTAGCGGGAACCAAGAGACCCAGTACTTC. Translating gives CASSVASGNQETQYF.

This clonotype was picked up a small number of times. The genes are TRBV18 and TRBJ2-2; 10 bases align to TRBD1. Germline-derived CDR1 and CDR2 are KGHSH and LQKENI. The CDR3 totals 16 residues. V shed 4 bases and J 0 bases; nucleotides not matched to a gene: 2. CDR3 in amino acids: CASSLGQGANTGELFF. As DNA, the CDR3 is TGTGCCAGCTCACTTGGACAGGGGGCGAACACCGGGGAGCTGTTTTTT.

This clonotype has ten or more counts. The chain couples TRBV11-2 to TRBJ1-4; D not certain. V dropped 5 bases and J dropped 6 bases, with 7 bases sitting between them. The CDR3 contains 12 residues. CDR1 is SGHAT, CDR2 FQNNGV, per germline. CDR3 residues: CASSRPYEKLFF. The CDR3 region has the DNA TGTGCCAGCAGCCGCCCTTATGAAAAACTGTTTTTT. Using reference TRBV11-2 and TRBJ1-4 for the parts outside the CDR3, the full variable domain is EAGVAQSPRYKIIEKRQSVAFWCNPISGHATLYWYQQILGQGPKLLIQFQNNGVVDDSQLPKDRFSAERLKGVDSTLKIQPAKLEDSAVYLCASSRPYEKLFFGSGTQLSVL.

This clonotype has ten or more counts. The chain links TRBV7-6 to TRBJ1-1, with 10 bases identical to TRBD1. The trim removed 5 bases at V and 14 bases at J, leaving 14 bases unmatched. Germline values: CDR1 SGHVS, CDR2 FNYEAQ. The CDR3 length is 14 residues. The CDR3 nucleotides are TGTGCCAGCAGCGGGCTACCGGGACAGGGGAGTGAGTTCTTT. Translating gives CASSGLPGQGSEFF.

This clonotype turned up a few times. J is TRBJ1-5 and V is TRBV6-1; unclear D gene. This CDR3 is 15 amino acids long. V gave up 0 bases and J gave up 6 bases, with 12 bases separating them. In germline, CDR1 is MNHNS, CDR2 SASEGT. The CDR3 is CASSEAPGLSQPQHF. As DNA, the CDR3 is TGTGCCAGCAGTGAAGCCCCAGGCCTCAGTCAGCCCCAGCATTTT.

The chain employs TRBV5-1 and TRBJ2-5; TRBD2 matches at 9 bases. J lost 4 bases, V lost 7 bases, and 11 bases had no gene match. Germline lookup yields CDR1 SGHRS and CDR2 YFSETQ. The CDR3 contains 15 residues. This CDR3 is CASARLGTSLETQYF. DNA for the CDR3: TGCGCCAGCGCGCGCTTAGGGACTAGCTTAGAGACCCAGTACTTC.

In this sample, this clonotype turned up many times. The rearrangement uses TRBV18 and TRBJ2-7; D not certain. Trimming took 3 bases from V and 3 from J, leaving 12 bases between them. Germline lookup yields CDR1 KGHSH and CDR2 LQKENI. The CDR3 loop spans 14 amino acids. This chain's CDR3 is CASSPHDGIYEQYF. The CDR3 nucleotides read TGTGCCAGCTCACCCCACGACGGAATCTACGAGCAGTACTTC. Filled out from reference TRBV18 and TRBJ2-7, the complete variable domain reads NAGVMQNPRHLVRRRGQEARLRCSPMKGHSHVYWYRQLPEEGLKFMVYLQKENIIDESGMPKERFSAEFPKEGPSILRIQQVVRGDSAAYFCASSPHDGIYEQYFGPGTRLTVT.

This clonotype was picked up many times. The chain joins TRBV20-1 to TRBJ2-1, with a possible D match to TRBD2 (6 bases). The CDR3 loop spans 11 amino acids. Germline CDR1 DFQATT, CDR2 SNEGSKA (reference sequence). The V and J ends lost 3 bases and 9 bases respectively, with 9 bases between them. CDR3 amino acids: CSASQGGEQFF. DNA for the CDR3: TGCAGTGCTAGTCAGGGAGGTGAGCAGTTCTTC.

The V and J genes are TRBV29-1 and TRBJ2-2; D is undetermined. CDR1 is SQVTM and CDR2 is ANQGSEA in the germline V gene. The CDR3 consists of 14 residues. V lost 2 bases and J 1 base, leaving 8 bases between the germline ends. CDR3 nucleotides: TGCAGCGTTGAACAAACCTTGAACACCGGGGAGCTGTTTTTT. Its protein product is CSVEQTLNTGELFF.

At least ten counts were recorded for this clonotype. The gene calls are TRBV7-9 and TRBJ2-7; 7 positions agree with TRBD1. CDR1 and CDR2 from the germline V gene are SEHNR and FQNEAQ (reference sequence). The trim removed 5 bases at V and 5 bases at J, leaving 12 bases unmatched. This CDR3 contains 15 residues. The DNA for the CDR3 is TGTGCCAGCAGCCGACCAGGGCAGGGGGTCAACGAGCAGTACTTC. The encoded protein is CASSRPGQGVNEQYF.

This chain links TRBV7-2 with TRBJ1-2; D possibly corresponds to TRBD1 (6 bases). The germline V and J ends were trimmed by 5 bases and 4 bases, with 17 bases remaining between them. The CDR3 runs to 15 residues. Germline CDR1 SGHTA, CDR2 FQGNSA. CDR3 sequence reads: CASSPSYQDSYGYTF. In DNA, the CDR3 is TGTGCCAGCAGCCCGAGTTACCAGGACAGCTATGGCTACACCTTC.

This rearrangement joins TRBV12-5 to TRBJ2-7; possible D gene TRBD2, 6 bases. The ends were cut back, 4 bases at V and 2 bases at J, with 15 bases in the middle. CDR1 and CDR2 (germline): LGHNT, FRNRAP. CDR3 length: 15 residues. The CDR3 spells CASGSPPGVPYEQYF. In nucleotides, the CDR3 is TGTGCTAGTGGTTCCCCCCCGGGAGTCCCCTACGAGCAGTACTTC.

At least ten counts were recorded for this clonotype. The V and J genes are TRBV7-2 and TRBJ2-3; the D is unclear. Germline V gene lookup returns CDR1 SGHTA and CDR2 FQGNSA. The CDR3 spans 16 residues. The V and J ends lost 1 base and 0 bases respectively, with 11 bases between them. The CDR3, as DNA: TGTGCCAGCAGCTTAGTACCACGGGCTAGCACAGATACGCAGTATTTT. It yields the protein CASSLVPRASTDTQYF. Complete variable domain (other parts from reference TRBV7-2 and TRBJ2-3): GAGVSQSPSNKVTEKGKDVELRCDPISGHTALYWYRQSLGQGLEFLIYFQGNSAPDKSGLPSDRFSAERTGGSVSTLTIQRTQQEDSAVYLCASSLVPRASTDTQYFGPGTRLTVL.

This clonotype was recorded many times. The rearrangement links TRBV7-2 to TRBJ1-6, with 10 bases aligning to TRBD1. The CDR3 has 14 residues. Germline V gene data show CDR1 as SGHTA and CDR2 as FQGNSA. The J segment lost 9 bases and the V segment lost 4 bases, leaving 3 bases of the junction unmatched. CDR3 nucleotides: TGTGCCAGCAGCTCGGACAGGGGGGGTTCACCCCTCCACTTT. Encoded protein: CASSSDRGGSPLHF.

This chain joins TRBV20-1 and TRBJ2-7; 7 bases are shared with TRBD2. This CDR3 spans 12 amino acids. Trimming removed 8 bases from V and 2 bases from J; junction bases left unmatched: 6. Germline V lookup: CDR1 DFQATT, CDR2 SNEGSKA (reference sequence). CDR3 residues: CSSRGGTYEQYF. CDR3 nucleotides: TGCAGTAGCCGGGGAGGGACCTACGAGCAGTACTTC.

The chain has TRBV7-8 and TRBJ1-4, with D possibly TRBD1 on 6 matching bases. CDR3 length: 16 amino acids. Germline CDR1 SGHVS, CDR2 FQNEAQ. V was shortened by 5 bases and J by 3 bases, with 16 bases between the two germline ends. CDR3 in amino acids: CASSRDGGPANEKLFF. CDR3 sequence (DNA): TGTGCCAGCAGCCGGGACGGGGGGCCGGCTAATGAAAAACTGTTTTTT.

This clonotype occurred many times. The gene calls are TRBV7-9 and TRBJ2-5, with TRBD1 identical over 11 bases. CDR3 length: 15 amino acids. The germline gives CDR1 SEHNR, CDR2 FQNEAQ (reference sequence). The ends lost 3 bases at V and 3 bases at J; junction bases unmatched: 3. The CDR3 loop is CASSFWTGGEETQYF. CDR3 bases: TGTGCCAGCAGCTTCTGGACAGGGGGCGAAGAGACCCAGTACTTC.

This clonotype was counted at least ten times. The CDR3 region has the DNA TGTGCCAGCAGCCGCGGGACAGGGGGCCGCAATCAGCCCCAGCATTTT. Residues: CASSRGTGGRNQPQHF. The rearrangement links TRBV3-1 to TRBJ1-5; 12 bases are shared with TRBD1. V lost 4 bases and J lost 2; bases outside the gene matches: 3. Looked up from germline, CDR1 is LGHDT and CDR2 is YNNKEL (reference sequence). The CDR3 is 16 amino acids.

This chain uses TRBV11-3 with TRBJ2-7; D gene uncertain. The CDR3 consists of 15 residues. Germline assignment: CDR1 SGHNT and CDR2 YENEEA. The V end was cut by 2 bases, the J end by 3 bases, with 14 bases between. CDR3 amino acids: CASSLRFGNDYEQYF. Written as DNA, the CDR3 is TGTGCCAGCAGCTTAAGGTTTGGAAACGACTACGAGCAGTACTTC. Together with reference TRBV11-3 and TRBJ2-7, the CDR3 gives the full variable domain: EAGVVQSPRYKIIEKKQPVAFWCNPISGHNTLYWYLQNLGQGPELLIRYENEEAVDDSQLPKDRFSAERLKGVDSTLKIQPAELGDSAVYLCASSLRFGNDYEQYFGPGTRLTVT.

The chain carries TRBV29-1 and TRBJ1-3; tentative D call: TRBD1 (5 bases). This CDR3 comprises 16 residues. Per germline, CDR1 SQVTM and CDR2 ANQGSEA. V lost 1 base to trimming and J lost 0 bases, with 13 bases between them. CDR3 sequence: CSVEAPRQNSGNTIYF. The CDR3 coding sequence is TGCAGCGTTGAAGCCCCTCGACAGAACTCTGGAAACACCATATATTTT.

This clonotype has ten or more counts. V gene TRBV11-2 combines with J gene TRBJ2-1; D gene ambiguous. Germline CDR1 SGHAT, CDR2 FQNNGV. The CDR3 is 14 amino acids. Trimming pared 4 bases from V and 4 bases from J, leaving 11 bases between. CDR3 region: CASSSLDGYNEQFF. The CDR3 DNA is TGTGCCAGCAGCTCCCTGGACGGGTACAATGAGCAGTTCTTC.

DNA for the CDR3: TGTGCCAGCACCCTTGCCCAGGGTGTCAGCGCTTTCTTT. It is translated as CASTLAQGVSAFF. This chain uses TRBV12-3 or TRBV12-4 with TRBJ1-1, with a weak D call TRBD1 (5 bases). With 7 bases removed from V and 11 bases from J, the gap between germline ends came to 20 bases. The CDR3 length is 13 residues.

This clonotype was seen a few times. The chain employs TRBV5-1 and TRBJ2-3; D may be TRBD1 (5 bases). The CDR3 is 15 amino acids. Germline V gene sequence: CDR1 SGHRS, CDR2 YFSETQ. V lost 1 base and J lost 0, with 9 bases in between. CDR3 residues: CASSLQGPSTDTQYF. CDR3 coding DNA: TGCGCCAGCAGCTTGCAGGGCCCGAGCACAGATACGCAGTATTTT.

In this sample, this clonotype turned up a few times. V and J are TRBV5-1 and TRBJ1-4; 8 bases are shared with TRBD1. The CDR3 runs to 14 residues. Unmatched junction bases numbered 1, after V lost 0 bases and J lost 6 bases. Germline V lookup: CDR1 SGHRS, CDR2 YFSETQ. The CDR3 sequence: CASSLGQGYEKLFF. The CDR3 DNA reads TGCGCCAGCAGCTTGGGACAGGGGTATGAAAAACTGTTTTTT.

This clonotype was recorded at least ten times. CDR3: CASSYGQSEQYF. DNA of the CDR3: TGTGCCAGCAGTTATGGACAGAGCGAGCAGTACTTC. The V call is TRBV6-1, the J call TRBJ2-7; TRBD1 is a possible D gene (6 bases). The ends were cut back, 5 bases at V and 6 bases at J, with 11 bases in the middle. The CDR3 extends over 12 amino acids. The germline CDR1 and CDR2 sequences are MNHNS and SASEGT.

This chain connects TRBV6-1 to TRBJ1-1; a possible D gene is TRBD1 (5 bases). The CDR3 spans 15 residues. Germline CDR1 and CDR2: MNHNS and SASEGT. Trimming removed 4 bases at V and 4 bases at J, with 16 bases between. CDR3 in DNA: TGTGCCAGCAGTGTAGACAGACTCCGGACCACTGAAGCTTTCTTT. It codes for CASSVDRLRTTEAFF.

This clonotype was recorded at least ten times. This chain uses TRBV28 with TRBJ2-7, with 8 bases that match TRBD1. CDR3 length: 14 amino acids. Looked up from germline, CDR1 is MDHEN and CDR2 is SYDVKM. Unmatched junction bases numbered 3, after V lost 5 bases and J lost 0 bases. CDR3 nucleotides: TGTGCCAGCAGTCCAGGGGGCGTCTCCTACGAGCAGTACTTC. Translation gives CASSPGGVSYEQYF.